The TCR beta chain under discussion was sequenced for a study of long-term antiretroviral therapy in people with HIV. Study observations and caveats: The repertoire was dominated at all time points by clones expanded before ART. The data indicate that diversity increased after ART but remained below transplant donor controls.

From each donor, at least one pre-ART PBMC sample and at least two post-ART PBMC samples were obtained. Samples were assayed with immunoSEQ v3.0 at survey level. TCRdb keeps only in-frame clones here, not all; method: immunoSEQ multiplex PCR. The repertoire holds roughly 15,000 clones, with around 84% as singletons. The CDR3 loop spans 13 amino acids. V shed 6 bases and J shed 0 bases, with 6 bases lying between them. Germline assignment: CDR1 ENHRY and CDR2 SYGVKD. Of note for this clone: The antigen remains unidentified.

This chain joins TRBV10-3 and TRBJ1-3; D not certain. The sequence derives from a man younger than 35 with HIV. This specimen was unsorted PBMCs, taken 0.1 years after starting antiretroviral therapy. The CDR3 bases are TGTGCCATCAGGTCAGGCTCTGGAAACACCATATATTTT. Its protein is CAIRSGSGNTIYF.